These 5 T cell receptor beta chains came from one sample sequenced in a study of blood T cells in healthy people across ages. For the second PCR, which ran for about 6 to 11 cycles, a sample-barcoded 5' primer and a J-beta primer mix were used. TCRdb re-derived calls from the 5' RACE reads in MiXCR, one entry per CDR3 protein. The repertoire has about 900,000 distinct CDR3 sequences, 62% of them found once; the top ten carry about a quarter. Sequencing input: blood. The receptor set was obtained from a man under 40 in good health.

The chain combines TRBV29-1 with TRBJ1-1; the D gene is possibly TRBD1 (5 bases). The CDR3 covers 11 residues. Trimming stripped 6 bases from V and 5 bases from J, with 10 bases between. From germline, CDR1 is SQVTM and CDR2 ANQGSEA. CDR3: CSVEGRTEAFF. CDR3 nucleotides: TGCAGCGTGGAGGGGAGAACTGAAGCTTTCTTT.

The chain joins TRBV6-1 to TRBJ2-5; D might be TRBD2 (5 bases). Germline-derived CDR1 and CDR2 are MNHNS and SASEGT. Trimming removed 7 bases at V and 3 bases at J, with 9 bases between. CDR3 length equals 12 residues. As DNA, the CDR3 is TGTGCCAGCAACGGGATGGAAGAGACCCAGTACTTC. Translated: CASNGMEETQYF.

The V gene is TRBV6-2 or TRBV6-3, the J gene TRBJ2-7; D could derive from TRBD1 or TRBD2 (5 bases each). Germline values: CDR1 MNHEY, CDR2 SVGEGT. V was shortened by 5 bases and J by 0 bases, with 14 bases between the two germline ends. The CDR3 totals 15 residues. For the CDR3, the DNA is TGTGCCAGCAGTGAGACCGGGACCAGCTCCTACGAGCAGTACTTC. The encoded protein is CASSETGTSSYEQYF.

This clonotype turned up a few times. The rearrangement joins TRBV7-9 to TRBJ2-5, with TRBD1 identical over 9 bases. Germline lookup yields CDR1 SEHNR and CDR2 FQNEAQ (reference sequence). The V segment lost 1 base and the J segment 1 base; nucleotides outside the gene matches: 4. The CDR3 contains 16 residues. In DNA, the CDR3 is TGTGCCAGCAGCTTAGGCGACAGGGGGATCCAAGAGACCCAGTACTTC. It is translated as CASSLGDRGIQETQYF.

Only a few counts were recorded for this clonotype. The J gene is TRBJ2-1, the V gene TRBV28; the D is unclear. Trimming left V 4 bases short and J 7 bases short, with 8 bases between. This CDR3 has 12 amino acids. Germline-derived CDR1 and CDR2 are MDHEN and SYDVKM. The CDR3 DNA reads TGTGCCAGCAGTTACCTAGGGAATGAGCAGTTCTTC. Translating it yields CASSYLGNEQFF.